The sequence of this TCR beta chain was determined in a study of CD8 T cells in ankylosing spondylitis. One entry per CDR3 protein, called by TCRdb with MiXCR from the 5' RACE reads. This sample has 250,000 to 400,000 distinct CDR3 sequences; around 10% occur once, and the top ten carry roughly 9.5%. This clonotype was observed a handful of times. The CDR3 is 11 amino acids. In germline, CDR1 is SNHLY, CDR2 FYNNEI. V lost 6 bases to trimming and J lost 13 bases; unmatched junction nucleotides: 6. The rearrangement joins TRBV2 to TRBJ2-4, with 7 nucleotides matching TRBD1. Sequencing used blood, either unsorted or a sorted T cell fraction (not recorded which). This clonotype originated in a female donor with ankylosing spondylitis or in good health (not recorded which). This CDR3 reads CASRPGTVQYF. CDR3 nucleotides: TGTGCCAGCAGACCAGGGACAGTACAGTACTTC. The complete variable domain, with remaining parts taken from reference TRBV2 and TRBJ2-4, reads EPEVTQTPSHQVTQMGQEVILRCVPISNHLYFYWYRQILGQKVEFLVSFYNNEISEKSEIFDDQFSVERPDGSNFTLKIRSTKLEDSAMYFCASRPGTVQYFGAGTRLSVL.